This TCR beta chain was obtained from a study of Tregs in tolerant kidney transplant recipients. Recipients received nonmyeloablative bone marrow transplants from related graft donors, with transient mixed chimerism. CD4+CD25+CD127- Tregs, CD4+CD25- non-Tregs, CD4 and CD8 cells were sorted. Looked up from germline, CDR1 is MDHEN and CDR2 is SYDVKM. The CDR3 sequence is 16 residues long. Germline trimming cut 6 bases from V and 5 bases from J; bases unmatched to any gene: 12. With respect to this clone: Antigen specificity is unknown. The CDR3 end is not reached by the read, which stops 3 residues before it; the germline J gene fills it in.

Study findings and constraints: Validation in larger populations is needed because few patients were studied. Biological reproducibility was not directly addressed in this study.

The repertoire was sequenced with immunoSEQ multiplex PCR; TCRdb's copy has only in-frame clones and lacks some. Seen in this sample are some 30,000 clones; the ten most common clones hold 1.5% to 2%. The receptor comes from a human patient who received a combined kidney and bone marrow transplant. Among the T cells, some may be from the graft donor. The sample consisted of CD4+ T cells from blood (PBMCs), taken 24 months after the transplant. The chain couples TRBV28 to TRBJ2-7, with 11 bases aligning to TRBD2. CDR3 region: CASRLAGGPARDEQYF. The covered CDR3 bases are TGTGCCAGCAGATTAGCGGGAGGGCCCGCCCGGGACGAG.